Here is one T cell receptor beta chain with its context. Antigen: not known. Here immunoSEQ multiplex PCR was the method, and the copy in TCRdb shows in-frame clones only, minus some. The data hold 75,000 to 95,000 clones, with roughly 90% observed a single time. Per the germline V gene, CDR1 is LNHDA and CDR2 is SQIVND (reference sequence). This CDR3 region has 15 residues. After removal of 7 bases from V and 7 bases from J, the junction contained 9 bases not matched to a gene. The data originate from a study of T cell responses to AZD1222 COVID-19 vaccine. Study background: Researchers grouped second doses given at about 4 or about 12 weeks into one pool. Study findings and constraints: With two AZD1222 doses given, Spike-specific TCR breadth and depth both rose. Spike was spanned by vaccine-associated CD4 TCRs, with dominance at 160-218 and 743-854. Baseline serology detected seropositivity in only six AZD1222 recipients.

This chain joins TRBV19 and TRBJ1-4, with 10 nucleotides matching TRBD1. This TCR derives from an adult in good health. This material consisted of peripheral blood, taken on day 0 of AZD1222 vaccination. The CDR3, as DNA: TGTGCCAGTACCCCATTGTGGGACAGGGGTGAAAAACTGTTTTTT. Translation gives CASTPLWDRGEKLFF.